This record looks at one T cell receptor (beta chain) sequence and its context. Which antigen it targets is not known. Per-base qualities were not stored, and no clone one base away is much larger. The entry originates in a study of CD8+ T cells in alopecia areata (dated by TCRdb to 2016 to 2019). A note on the overall study: The treated patients took part in an open-label pilot trial in which moderate-to-severe alopecia areata was treated with oral tofacitinib at 5 to 10 mg twice daily. Human TCRbeta sequencing covered scalp tissue and sorted CD4+ and CD8+ peripheral blood T cells from patchy and totalis/universalis alopecia areata patients and healthy controls. The study used high-throughput TCRbeta sequencing to examine T cell clonal expansion in alopecia areata, in both the C3H/HeJ mouse model and human patients. For the treated patients, the SALT score, which quantifies what percentage of scalp surface area is affected, served as the measure of disease severity. Patients stayed on tofacitinib for 6 to 18 months and then had 6 months of follow-up off drug so that delayed response and recurrence could be assessed. RNA came from the PAXgene miRNA kit for fixed scalp, the miRNeasy kit for PBMCs, and the RNeasy kit for mouse skin. Scalp clonality was compared among normal scalp (n=4), patchy alopecia areata scalp (n=8), and alopecia totalis/universalis scalp (n=8). TCRbeta CDR3 regions were amplified by immunoSEQ multiplex PCR with 35 Vbeta forward and 13 Jbeta reverse primers. Patients on tofacitinib were biopsied at baseline and after 4 and 24 weeks of treatment, and several of the patients also had a later scalp biopsy. General findings and caveats noted by the study authors: Many expanded lesional clones were found to persist in scalp and blood during tofacitinib treatment, and relapse after treatment cessation may be partly explained by this persistence. Lesional scalp, especially in alopecia totalis/universalis, showed higher clonality and more expanded CD8+ clones than normal scalp, suggesting antigenic drive. Because the treated cohort was small and had only one nonresponder, larger studies are needed to examine links between baseline CD8+ expansion and response. Shared TCR sequences between patients were less evident than in mice, which may be partly attributable to HLA diversity in the patient population. Unlike mouse skin, where gammadelta T cells dominate, normal human skin contains resident alphabeta T cells that get sequenced too, which complicates analysis of the scalp TCR repertoire. Tofacitinib significantly lowered scalp clonality and the number of expanded CD8+ clones among the top 100 scalp clones.

Library method: the immunoSEQ multiplex PCR assay. RNA was extracted from all samples and reverse transcribed into cDNA, which served as template for TCR sequencing. First-strand cDNA was synthesized with SuperScript III using a 2:1 mix of oligo-dT and random hexamers. Amplification bias was assessed with a synthetic immune receptor repertoire, and residual bias was removed computationally. In the original analysis: Raw reads were preprocessed to remove errors, and CDR3 was defined according to IMGT conventions as the region from the conserved cysteine to phenylalanine. To get clonality, Shannon entropy was normalized by log2 of the number of productive unique TCRs and the result was subtracted from 1. CD4 or CD8 identity of scalp clones was inferred by cross-referencing scalp TCRbeta sequences with sorted blood CD4 and CD8 repertoires. TCRdb retrieved this table from immuneACCESS and kept in-frame rearrangements only. Not all clones are present; in checked studies, unresolved V genes account for under half, and no reason is known for the remainder. The D gene and trimming were derived from the DNA, and the V and J assignments and clone size from that table. Within this sample are some 160,000 clones, with just over 65% of them counted one time only. About 0.94% of the sample lies in the top ten.

This specimen's time point label, per the study, means: less than five weeks on oral tofacitinib. The sample's treatment or condition, from its label and the paper: oral pan-JAK inhibitor, 5-10 mg twice daily. From alopecia areata patients, peripheral blood was collected along with lesional scalp punch biopsies. PBMCs were separated by density centrifugation and stained for CD3, CD4 and CD8, after which CD4+ and CD8+ T cells were sorted on a FACSAria. CDR1 and CDR2 are drawn from the germline V gene: SGHTA, FQGNSA. Here V drops 7 bases and J drops 9 bases, and the junction holds 15 bases not matched to any gene. Taken from cysteine to phenylalanine, the CDR3 has 15 residues. Of all the DNA, just the CDR3 is kept, 45 bases in frame from base 1.

The starting material was CD4+ T cells sorted from blood, obtained at week 4, from a patient treated with tofacitinib. The receptor's source is a human donor with alopecia areata. The sequence is built from TRBV7-2 and TRBJ2-1, and 7 junctional nucleotides match TRBD1. Here the CDR3 is given as CASNVQRGRRVEQFF. The nucleotides are TGTGCCAGCAACGTACAGAGGGGGCGGCGGGTTGAGCAGTTCTTC.